The text below deals with one TCR beta chain. Its antigen remains unknown. Clones were read by immunoSEQ multiplex PCR, and TCRdb kept only the in-frame ones, dropping some. Counted here are over 200,000 clones, 88% occurring once; the ten biggest clones make up approximately 2.9%. These data belong to a study of cytomegalovirus exposure and HLA in healthy donors. General study results and limits: Many donors carried some public TCRs, although rarity characterized most TCR sequences. Confirmation was obtained in vitro that a few CMV-associated chains are specific for CMV antigens.

CDR1 and CDR2 (germline): SEHNR, FQNEAQ (reference sequence). J gave up 12 bases and V 5 bases, and 10 bases lay outside the gene matches. This CDR3 region has 13 residues. The sequence was obtained from a woman younger than 30 in good health and CMV-seronegative. The chain carries TRBV7-9 and TRBJ2-1; 7 nucleotides align to TRBD2. The sample was PBMCs. CDR3 amino acids: CASSQATSRLQFF. The CDR3 DNA follows: TGTGCCAGCAGCCAGGCGACTAGCAGGTTGCAGTTCTTC.